This T cell receptor (beta chain) was captured in a study of blood T cell repertoires in COVID-19. Study information: Specimens from acute and convalescent COVID-19 originated in the United States, Italy and Spain.

Original processing notes: Reference gene primer amplification yielded estimated nucleated cell counts. Assay: immunoSEQ multiplex PCR; the TCRdb copy retains only in-frame clones and omits some. D and trimming were read from the DNA, whereas the V and J calls and clone size are those reported in that table. The table has 380,000 or so clones, over 75% seen once. This clonotype originated in a woman aged 25 to 45 with acute COVID-19. What was sequenced was PBMCs or T cells enriched from blood (not recorded which).

The CDR3 sequence: CASSLGGEVGYTF. The CDR3 DNA reads TGTGCCAGCAGCTTGGGGGGAGAAGTTGGCTACACCTTC. The rearrangement uses TRBV13 and TRBJ1-2; D may be TRBD1 (5 bases). Trimming left V 3 bases short and J 7 bases short, with 12 bases between. CDR1 PRHDT and CDR2 FYEKMQ come from the germline V gene (reference sequence). The CDR3 spans 13 residues.